Many counts were recorded for the clone carrying this TCR beta chain. Amplification yielded TCR beta CDR3 regions, with RNA transcripts as the source. First-round RT-PCR with HTBI primers amplified the TCR CDR3 region. From the multiplex PCR reads, TCRdb called clonotypes with MiXCR, one entry per CDR3 protein. The sample lists more than 500,000 distinct CDR3 sequences, over 12% seen once, with about 4% in the top ten. The data derive from a study of T cells in Graves' hyperthyroidism and ophthalmopathy. The CDR3 has 15 residues. The V gene lost 3 bases and the J gene lost 1 base, with 10 bases spanning the gap.

This chain links TRBV12-3 or TRBV12-4 with TRBJ1-5; D remains unclear. The TCR originated in a woman in her thirties or forties with Graves' ophthalmopathy. Sample: blood. CDR3 protein: CASSFFSRSNQPQHF. The CDR3 DNA sequence: TGTGCCAGCAGTTTCTTTTCTCGGAGCAATCAGCCCCAGCATTTT.